The clone carrying this T cell receptor beta chain was recorded only once. Antigen: not known. TCRdb keeps only in-frame clones here, not all; method: immunoSEQ multiplex PCR. The sample lists about 11,000 clones; 65% to 90% were seen once. This sample is drawn from a study of tumor-infiltrating lymphocytes in localized non-small cell lung cancer. Study-level background: Patients included smokers and never-smokers with various histologies, some sampled after neoadjuvant chemotherapy. From each patient, both tumor and uninvolved lung, non-adjacent to tumor, were sampled. General observations from the study: Different pieces of the same tissue went to different assays, confounding technical variation with intratumor heterogeneity.

There are 13 residues in the CDR3. Germline V gene lookup returns CDR1 MNHNY and CDR2 SVGAGI (reference sequence). V lost 6 bases to trimming and J lost 7 bases; unmatched junction nucleotides: 8. Sequenced input: uninvolved lung tissue not adjacent to the tumor. The TCR was taken from a human donor with non-small cell lung cancer. The J gene is TRBJ2-7, the V gene TRBV6-6; 8 bases agree with TRBD1. As DNA, the CDR3 is TGTGCCAGCAGGGACAGGGCCTTGGGGGAGCAGTACTTC. This translates into CASRDRALGEQYF.